The 16 T cell receptor beta chains listed next were all sequenced from one sample in a study of T cell clusters in autoimmune cytopenias (dated by TCRdb to the late 2010s). Instrument on record: Illumina MiSeq. Multiplex PCR with a touch-down protocol amplified TRB rearrangements, with the TRB-A and TRB-B primer pools combined in a single tube. TCRdb reprocessed the reads into one record per CDR3 protein sequence, lacking DNA. This sample's clone table shows about 2,800 distinct CDR3 sequences. Jointly, the top ten make up more than 10% of the sample. For each sample, TRB amplification used 250 to 300 ng of peripheral blood genomic DNA, equal to 40,000 or so genome equivalents. The sequencing input was peripheral blood. The receptors shown here come from a human donor with an autoimmune cytopenia or autoimmune hepatitis (not recorded which).

This rearrangement joins TRBV20-1 to TRBJ2-1. In germline, CDR1 is DFQATT, CDR2 SNEGSKA (reference sequence). There are 13 residues in the CDR3. CDR3 region: CSASTVSYNEQFF.

This clonotype is identified as large from frequency. The chain combines TRBV29-1 with TRBJ1-2; TCRdb's D call, TRBD1, is unchecked because there is no DNA. The CDR3 consists of 11 residues. Looked up from germline, CDR1 is SQVTM and CDR2 is ANQGSEA. The CDR3 region is CSVGQDYGYTF.

V is TRBV4-3 and J is TRBJ2-3; lacking DNA, the TRBD2 call made by TCRdb goes unchecked. This CDR3 has 17 residues. Germline CDR1 is LGHNA and CDR2 is YSLEER. The chain's CDR3 is CASSQDSGLVSTDTQYF.

This clonotype is large (0.1 to 1%) by frequency. The J gene is TRBJ2-1, the V gene TRBV19. The CDR3 is made up of 14 amino acids. From germline, CDR1 is LNHDA and CDR2 SQIVND (reference sequence). This chain's CDR3 is CASSLQGAYNEQFF.

Frequency places this clonotype as medium-sized. V is TRBV5-4 and J is TRBJ1-1. The CDR3 runs to 16 residues. The germline V gene has CDR1 SGHNT and CDR2 YYREEE (reference sequence). CDR3 protein: CASSLLYRTVNTEAFF.

This clonotype is classed as medium-sized (0.01 to 0.1%) by frequency. J is TRBJ1-2 and V is TRBV7-2; the TCRdb D gene call, TRBD1, has no DNA to confirm it. The CDR3 length is 17 residues. CDR1 is SGHTA, CDR2 FQGNSA, per germline. The CDR3 sequence: CASSDDRGLVTNYGYTF.

This clonotype ranks as medium-sized in terms of frequency. The chain links TRBV20-1 to TRBJ2-3; TCRdb selects TRBD1, and the lack of DNA leaves this call unchecked. Per the germline V gene, CDR1 is DFQATT and CDR2 is SNEGSKA (reference sequence). The CDR3 consists of 14 residues. CDR3 region: CSASPGGRTDTQYF.

Its frequency marks this clonotype as medium-sized (0.01 to 0.1%). The chain links TRBV6-2 or TRBV6-3 to TRBJ2-5; TCRdb indicates TRBD2, and absent DNA this call remains unverified. CDR1 MNHEY and CDR2 SVGEGT come from the germline V gene. There are 13 residues in the CDR3. CDR3 in amino acids: CASSYGPQETQYF.

This clonotype is deemed large by its frequency. The chain combines TRBV19 with TRBJ1-5; TCRdb calls TRBD1, which cannot be checked without DNA. The CDR3 is made up of 14 amino acids. CDR1 is LNHDA, CDR2 SQIVND, per germline (reference sequence). CDR3 amino acids: CASSRGGDNQPQHF.

By frequency, this clonotype registers medium-sized (0.01 to 0.1%). This chain joins TRBV19 and TRBJ2-7. The CDR3 covers 13 residues. Germline V gives CDR1 LNHDA, CDR2 SQIVND (reference sequence). CDR3 protein: CASHDSLNREQYF. Using reference TRBV19 and TRBJ2-7 for the parts outside the CDR3, the full variable domain is DGGITQSPKYLFRKEGQNVTLSCEQNLNHDAMYWYRQDPGQGLRLIYYSQIVNDFQKGDIAEGYSVSREKKESFPLTVTSAQKNPTAFYLCASHDSLNREQYFGPGTRLTVT.

This rearrangement joins TRBV27 to TRBJ1-2; the D call from TCRdb, TRBD1, cannot be confirmed without DNA. Looked up from germline, CDR1 is MNHEY and CDR2 is SMNVEV (reference sequence). CDR3 length: 13 amino acids. The CDR3 reads CASSTTGAHGYTF.

In terms of frequency, this clonotype is medium-sized. CDR3 in amino acids: CATSRDLAGGSEQYF. The V and J genes are TRBV15 and TRBJ2-7; there is no DNA to check the TCRdb D call of TRBD2. CDR3 length equals 15 residues. CDR1 and CDR2 (germline): LNHNV, YYDKDF (reference sequence).

Frequency places this clonotype as medium-sized. V is TRBV5-4 and J is TRBJ2-1; TCRdb lists TRBD2, though no DNA is available to test this call. The CDR3 is 15 amino acids. Germline assignment: CDR1 SGHNT and CDR2 YYREEE (reference sequence). The CDR3 here is CASSPGAGGPDEQFF.

This clonotype is classed as medium-sized by frequency. The chain employs TRBV5-5 and TRBJ1-1; TCRdb's assignment of TRBD1 cannot be checked, as there is no DNA. Looked up from germline, CDR1 is SGHKS and CDR2 is YYEKEE (reference sequence). The CDR3 runs to 13 residues. The CDR3: CASSLGDRAEAFF.

This chain connects TRBV4-3 to TRBJ1-1; TCRdb's D call, TRBD1, is unchecked because there is no DNA. The CDR3 runs 13 residues. Germline lookup yields CDR1 LGHNA and CDR2 YSLEER. The CDR3 reads CASSQDGGIRAFF.

The chain carries TRBV25-1 and TRBJ2-3; TCRdb selects TRBD1, and the lack of DNA leaves this call unchecked. Germline assignment: CDR1 MGHDK and CDR2 SYGVNS. The CDR3 length is 14 residues. Here the CDR3 reads CASSRGASTDTQYF.